Shown below are 24 T cell receptor beta chains from a single sample sequenced in a study of T cell responses to AZD1222 COVID-19 vaccine. Here immunoSEQ multiplex PCR was the method, and the copy in TCRdb shows in-frame clones only, minus some. The sample contains 25,000 to 30,000 clones, about three quarters of which appear only once. The source material was peripheral blood, sampled on day 0 of AZD1222 vaccination. The receptor source for this set is an adult in good health.

The rearrangement uses TRBV5-1 and TRBJ1-6; D may be TRBD1 (5 bases). Germline V gene data show CDR1 as SGHRS and CDR2 as YFSETQ. V shed 3 bases and J shed 7 bases, with 20 bases lying between them. The CDR3 runs to 17 residues. For the CDR3, the DNA is TGCGCCAGCAGCTCCGGGGCAGCGTCCTCCTTCAATTCACCCCTCCACTTT. Translated, it gives CASSSGAASSFNSPLHF.

V gene TRBV15 combines with J gene TRBJ2-2; 13 nucleotides line up with TRBD2. With V trimmed by 5 bases and J by 7 bases, 10 bases remained unmatched. From germline, CDR1 is LNHNV and CDR2 YYDKDF (reference sequence). The CDR3 is 17 amino acids. The CDR3 DNA reads TGTGCCACCAGCGGGGAGCGGACTAGCGGGAGCCACGGGGAGCTGTTTTTT. Amino acids: CATSGERTSGSHGELFF.

V and J are TRBV29-1 and TRBJ2-7; 11 bases match TRBD2. Trimming cost V 3 bases and J 2 bases; bases outside gene matches: 6. This CDR3 contains 15 residues. Germline lookup yields CDR1 SQVTM and CDR2 ANQGSEA. CDR3 DNA sequence: TGCAGCGTTGAGAGACTAGCGGGGTCTACCTACGAGCAGTACTTC. Amino acids: CSVERLAGSTYEQYF.

This chain connects TRBV3-1 (or the pseudogene TRBV3-2) to TRBJ2-1; TRBD2 matches 8 bases. The length of the CDR3 is 13 residues. The ends lost 3 bases at V and 10 bases at J; junction bases unmatched: 5. Germline V gene data show CDR1 as LGHDT and CDR2 as YNNKEL (reference sequence). As DNA, the CDR3 is TGTGCCAGCAGCCAGCGGGGGGCTAGGGAGCAGTTCTTC. Translating gives CASSQRGAREQFF.

This sequence joins TRBV9 and TRBJ2-2; 10 nucleotides align to TRBD2. The CDR3 has 15 residues. Trimming took 3 bases from V and 7 from J; bases not matched to a gene: 6. CDR1 is SGDLS, CDR2 YYNGEE, per germline. CDR3 loop: CASSATSGAYGELFF. The CDR3 DNA is TGTGCCAGCAGCGCCACTAGCGGGGCTTACGGGGAGCTGTTTTTT.

The chain links TRBV3-1 (or the pseudogene TRBV3-2) to TRBJ2-2; D may be TRBD2 (5 bases). The germline CDR1 and CDR2 sequences are LGHDT and YNNKEL (reference sequence). The CDR3 runs 12 residues. Trimming took off 4 bases at V and 13 bases at J, with 13 bases between the two ends. The CDR3 region is CASSRGSVGLFF. Here the CDR3 DNA reads TGTGCCAGCAGCCGAGGGTCGGTGGGGCTGTTTTTT.

V and J are TRBV29-1 and TRBJ2-3; 7 bases line up with TRBD2. The ends lost 4 bases at V and 1 base at J; junction bases unmatched: 8. Germline V gene lookup returns CDR1 SQVTM and CDR2 ANQGSEA. The CDR3 totals 15 residues. The CDR3 loop reads CSVAGLAERTDTQYF. For the CDR3, the DNA is TGCAGCGTTGCGGGGCTAGCGGAGCGCACAGATACGCAGTATTTT.

The chain recombines TRBV10-1 with TRBJ1-1, with no clear D. The germline CDR1 and CDR2 sequences are WNHNN and SYGVQD (reference sequence). This CDR3 contains 14 residues. The ends were cut back, 3 bases at V and 0 bases at J, with 8 bases in the middle. CDR3 loop: CASSDTTMNTEAFF. In DNA, the CDR3 is TGCGCCAGCAGTGACACAACCATGAACACTGAAGCTTTCTTT.

The chain combines TRBV20-1 with TRBJ1-6, with a tentative D call TRBD1 (6 bases). The germline V gene encodes CDR1 DFQATT and CDR2 SNEGSKA (reference sequence). The V end was cut by 3 bases, the J end by 6 bases, with 12 bases between. This CDR3 spans 14 amino acids. The CDR3 loop reads CSASQGFVNSPLHF. CDR3 nucleotide sequence: TGCAGTGCTAGTCAGGGGTTCGTTAATTCACCCCTCCACTTT.

The rearrangement links TRBV18 to TRBJ2-3; 9 nucleotides agree with TRBD1. V lost 3 bases and J lost 4; bases outside the gene matches: 8. The CDR3 totals 16 residues. Germline V gene lookup returns CDR1 KGHSH and CDR2 LQKENI. CDR3 loop: CASSPRGTGLADTQYF. The CDR3 DNA reads TGTGCCAGCTCACCCCGAGGGACAGGGTTAGCAGATACGCAGTATTTT.

The J gene is TRBJ2-2, the V gene TRBV18, with TRBD1 as a possible D gene (6 bases). The CDR3 contains 16 residues. V dropped 0 bases and J dropped 4 bases, with 12 bases sitting between them. Per germline, CDR1 KGHSH and CDR2 LQKENI. The CDR3 loop reads CASSPPSLTGTGELFF. In DNA, the CDR3 is TGTGCCAGCTCACCACCGTCCTTGACAGGCACCGGGGAGCTGTTTTTT.

This clone is medium-sized. The chain has TRBV19 and TRBJ1-3; the D is unclear. Trimming left V 5 bases short and J 0 bases short, with 11 bases between. The germline V gene encodes CDR1 LNHDA and CDR2 SQIVND (reference sequence). This CDR3 spans 15 amino acids. This CDR3 is CASSPVWSSGNTIYF. CDR3 nucleotide sequence: TGTGCCAGTAGTCCAGTGTGGAGCTCTGGAAACACCATATATTTT.

The chain is built from TRBV6-2 or TRBV6-3 and TRBJ2-1, with a weak D call TRBD2 (6 bases). Trimming took 6 bases from V and 9 from J, leaving 24 bases between them. The CDR3 covers 16 residues. Germline CDR1 MNHEY, CDR2 SVGEGT. The CDR3 loop reads CASSSYPRLASSEQFF. CDR3 DNA: TGTGCCAGCAGCTCCTACCCGAGGCTAGCGTCCAGTGAGCAGTTCTTC.

This chain connects TRBV6-5 to TRBJ2-1, with D perhaps TRBD2 (5 bases). V was cut by 6 bases and J by 0 bases, with 12 bases left in between. The CDR3 runs 15 residues. Looked up from germline, CDR1 is MNHEY and CDR2 is SVGAGI. The DNA for the CDR3 is TGTGCCAGCAGCGAGGGCCCAACCTCCTACAATGAGCAGTTCTTC. Translated, it gives CASSEGPTSYNEQFF.

For the CDR3, the DNA is TGTGCCAGCAGTTACCGGGCAGGGGGCTCTGGAAACACCATATATTTT. Its protein is CASSYRAGGSGNTIYF. This chain links TRBV6-5 with TRBJ1-3, with 7 bases matching TRBD1. The CDR3 totals 16 residues. J gave up 0 bases and V 2 bases, and 4 bases lay outside the gene matches. CDR1 is MNHEY and CDR2 is SVGAGI in the germline V gene.

V gene TRBV6-4 combines with J gene TRBJ1-1; D may be TRBD1 (5 bases). CDR3 length equals 15 residues. Germline lookup yields CDR1 MRHNA and CDR2 SNTAGT. V was trimmed by 6 bases and J by 1 base, leaving 15 bases between them. The chain's CDR3 is CASRLTGPANTEAFF. CDR3 DNA: TGTGCCAGCAGGCTAACGGGACCCGCGAACACTGAAGCTTTCTTT.

The rearrangement links TRBV28 to TRBJ2-7; D not certain. CDR1 MDHEN and CDR2 SYDVKM come from the germline V gene. This CDR3 spans 14 amino acids. Trimming took off 1 base at V and 2 bases at J, with 9 bases between the two ends. The CDR3 protein is CASSLLRSPYEQYV. Written as DNA, the CDR3 is TGTGCCAGCAGTTTATTACGCAGCCCCTACGAGCAGTACGTC.

The chain recombines TRBV24-1 with TRBJ2-1, with 8 bases aligning to TRBD2. This CDR3 is 18 amino acids long. Germline CDR1 reads KGHDR; CDR2 reads SFDVKD. V lost 3 bases to trimming and J lost 0 bases; unmatched junction nucleotides: 9. In nucleotides, the CDR3 is TGTGCCACCAGTGATCCAAATGGTAGCGGGGCCTCCTACAATGAGCAGTTCTTC. Translating it yields CATSDPNGSGASYNEQFF.

The chain links TRBV4-2 to TRBJ1-4; weak D call: TRBD1 (5 bases). V lost 1 base to trimming and J lost 7 bases, with 10 bases between them. Per germline, CDR1 LGHNA and CDR2 YNFKEQ. The CDR3 runs to 14 residues. CDR3 loop: CASSQGLGGEKLFF. CDR3 coding DNA: TGTGCCAGCAGCCAAGGCTTGGGGGGTGAAAAACTGTTTTTT.

The CDR3 DNA reads TGTGCCAGCAGTACCTCCCGGACAGGGGGCGGGGAGACCCAGTACTTC. As protein: CASSTSRTGGGETQYF. The chain recombines TRBV28 with TRBJ2-5; 11 nucleotides match TRBD1. The CDR3 spans 16 residues. The germline V gene has CDR1 MDHEN and CDR2 SYDVKM. J was trimmed by 5 bases and V by 5 bases; bases with no gene match: 10. The full variable domain, completed using reference TRBV28 and TRBJ2-5, is DVKVTQSSRYLVKRTGEKVFLECVQDMDHENMFWYRQDPGLGLRLIYFSYDVKMKEKGDIPEGYSVSREKKERFSLILESASTNQTSMYLCASSTSRTGGGETQYFGPGTRLLVL.

The V call is TRBV20-1, the J call TRBJ2-1; D might be TRBD1 or TRBD2, each matching 5 bases. Germline V lookup: CDR1 DFQATT, CDR2 SNEGSKA (reference sequence). Trimming removed 3 bases at V and 10 bases at J, with 16 bases between. This CDR3 has 13 residues. CDR3 residues: CSASGTRLWEQFF. CDR3 sequence (DNA): TGCAGTGCTAGTGGGACCCGACTATGGGAGCAGTTCTTC.

For the CDR3, the DNA is TGTGCCAGCAGCCAAAAAGAGGCCAGCGGGGGGGCCGGAGAGACCCAGTACTTC. Translation gives CASSQKEASGGAGETQYF. The chain carries TRBV4-2 and TRBJ2-5; the match to TRBD2 covers 10 bases. The germline V gene encodes CDR1 LGHNA and CDR2 YNFKEQ. V lost 2 bases, J lost 4 bases, and 13 bases stayed unmatched. The CDR3 has 18 amino acids.

In its sample, this clone ranks as medium-sized. The chain links TRBV5-4 to TRBJ1-3; D is unclear. V was clipped by 4 bases and J by 2 bases, with 16 bases between them. The CDR3 is 16 amino acids. CDR1 and CDR2 from the germline V gene are SGHNT and YYREEE (reference sequence). CDR3 residues: CASSPGGREAGNTIYF. The CDR3 nucleotides read TGTGCCAGCAGCCCGGGCGGTAGGGAAGCTGGAAACACCATATATTTT.

In nucleotides, the CDR3 is TGTGCCAGCAGCAGCGAGGGACAGGGATATGTCACCGGGGAGCTGTTTTTT. This sequence encodes CASSSEGQGYVTGELFF. J is TRBJ2-2 and V is TRBV3-1 (or the pseudogene TRBV3-2); 9 nucleotides align to TRBD1. Germline CDR1 and CDR2: LGHDT and YNNKEL (reference sequence). The CDR3 spans 17 residues. The V and J ends lost 5 bases and 4 bases, in that order; junction bases with no gene match: 11.